Reported below is one T cell receptor beta chain. The antigen remains unidentified. It was tens of millions of PBMCs that unsorted samples used for genomic DNA. From germline, CDR1 is WSHSY and CDR2 SAAADI. The length of the CDR3 is 13 residues. Germline trimming cut 6 bases from V and 2 bases from J; bases unmatched to any gene: 1. This table comes from immunoSEQ multiplex PCR, and its TCRdb copy is limited to in-frame clones, with some not included. The sample records 450,000 or so clones, roughly four fifths being singletons. The entry originates in a study of shared clonotypes between healthy human individuals. Study results and caveats: Sampling included only blood; tissue repertoires likely differ.

Sequencing input: PBMCs. This receptor was taken from a woman in her forties in good health. Some clones in this sample may be carry-over from other donors' samples. The genes are TRBV10-2 and TRBJ2-5; 9 positions agree with TRBD2. CDR3 nucleotide sequence: TGCGCCAGCAGGCTAGCGGGGCAAGAGACCCAGTACTTC. Protein product: CASRLAGQETQYF.